Below, 25 T cell receptor beta chains from the same sample are listed, as sequenced in a study of blood T cells in healthy people across ages. A second PCR, run for about 6 to 11 cycles, used a sample-barcoded 5' primer plus a J-beta primer mix. MiXCR, run by TCRdb on the 5' RACE reads, gives a single entry per CDR3 protein. The sample gives hundreds of thousands of distinct CDR3 sequences, approximately 30% of which show up once; 15% to 18% is in the top ten. The sequenced material came from blood. The receptors shown here come from an elderly woman in good health.

This clonotype was observed many times. CDR3 amino acids: CASSPPWVNDGYTF. The CDR3 bases are TGTGCCAGCAGCCCCCCATGGGTTAATGATGGCTACACCTTC. The rearrangement joins TRBV7-2 to TRBJ1-2; D gene uncertain. CDR3 length equals 14 residues. Germline CDR1 SGHTA, CDR2 FQGNSA. The V end lost 5 bases, the J end lost 6 bases, and 16 bases lay between the germline ends.

This clonotype was seen only once. Given a much more abundant clone one base away, this may be a read error. V gene TRBV11-1 combines with J gene TRBJ2-1; D not certain. Gene TRBJ2-7 matches the end of the DNA better, so the J call may be wrong. In germline, CDR1 is SGHAT, CDR2 FQDESV (reference sequence). This CDR3 is built from 15 residues. Written as DNA, the CDR3 is TGTGCCAGCAGCCAGACCGATTGGCCTTACAATGAGCAGTACTTC. The encoded protein is CASSQTDWPYNEQYF.

This clonotype was counted many times. The CDR3 DNA reads as TGCAGTGCTAGTTCTCCGCCGGGACAGGGTCGCTATAGCAATCAGCCCCAGCATTTT. Amino acid sequence: CSASSPPGQGRYSNQPQHF. This chain uses TRBV20-1 with TRBJ1-5; 9 bases are shared with TRBD1. CDR3 length: 19 residues. CDR1 and CDR2 from the germline V gene are DFQATT and SNEGSKA (reference sequence). V trimming: 3 bases; J trimming: 0 bases; junction bases outside the gene matches: 15.

This clonotype was found many times. The J gene is TRBJ2-5, the V gene TRBV5-1; 11 positions match TRBD2. V lost 4 bases, J lost 4 bases, and 9 bases stayed unmatched. The CDR3 is made up of 16 amino acids. Germline V CDR1 and CDR2: SGHRS, YFSETQ. In nucleotides, the CDR3 is TGCGCCAGCAGCGAGGCTCCGGGACTAGCGGCAGAGACCCAGTACTTC. It specifies CASSEAPGLAAETQYF.

In its sample, this clonotype was seen many times. The V gene is TRBV6-1, the J gene TRBJ1-2, with D possibly being TRBD1 (5 bases). Trimming removed 0 bases at V and 3 bases at J, with 8 bases between. CDR1 is MNHNS, CDR2 SASEGT, per germline. The CDR3 totals 14 residues. CDR3 coding DNA: TGTGCCAGCAGTGAAGCGGTGGGGGACTATGGCTACACCTTC. It encodes CASSEAVGDYGYTF.

This clonotype was recorded a few times. The V call is TRBV11-1, the J call TRBJ1-1, with D possibly TRBD1 on 6 matching bases. V shed 1 base and J shed 11 bases, with 20 bases lying between them. This CDR3 is 15 amino acids long. CDR1 is SGHAT, CDR2 FQDESV, per germline (reference sequence). CDR3 in DNA: TGTGCCAGCAGCTTAGGACCCGGGACAACCGGAGAGGCTTTCTTT. Protein sequence: CASSLGPGTTGEAFF.

This chain uses TRBV29-1 with TRBJ1-2; D is ambiguous. The CDR3 spans 14 residues. Germline assignment: CDR1 SQVTM and CDR2 ANQGSEA. V was pared by 6 bases and J by 0 bases, with 14 bases between. The CDR3 DNA is TGCAGCGTCCAAAGTCCAGGAACTAACTATGGCTACACCTTC. This sequence encodes CSVQSPGTNYGYTF.

Note on this clonotype: A much larger clone is a single base away; this may be a read error. This rearrangement joins TRBV7-9 to TRBJ2-5; D is possibly TRBD1 (6 bases). This CDR3 comprises 18 residues. Germline V gene sequence: CDR1 SEHNR, CDR2 FQNEAQ (reference sequence). CDR3 protein: CASSLGQGWNLGHETRYF. The DNA of the CDR3 is TGTGCCAGCAGCTTAGGCCAGGGGTGGAACCTGGGTCACGAGACCCGGTACTTC.

This clonotype was recorded at least ten times. The V and J genes are TRBV5-1 and TRBJ2-1, with 10 bases lining up with TRBD1. Germline-derived CDR1 and CDR2 are SGHRS and YFSETQ. The CDR3 consists of 15 residues. Trimming cost V 4 bases and J 9 bases; bases outside gene matches: 10. DNA for the CDR3: TGCGCCAGCAGCCTCCGGGACAGGGGATCTGGTGAGCAGTTCTTC. Its translation: CASSLRDRGSGEQFF.

In nucleotides, the CDR3 is TGTGCCAGCAGTCGGACGGCCGGCAACTACAATGAGCAGTTCTTC. Residues: CASSRTAGNYNEQFF. This chain joins TRBV27 and TRBJ2-1; D uncertain. The V gene's germline CDR1 is MNHEY and CDR2 SMNVEV (reference sequence). Trimming took off 5 bases at V and 3 bases at J, with 14 bases between the two ends. The CDR3 consists of 15 residues.

The V gene is TRBV28, the J gene TRBJ2-5; 7 nucleotides align to TRBD1. Near its end, the DNA agrees better with TRBJ2-7, so the J call may be wrong. The CDR3 is made up of 14 amino acids. The germline CDR1 and CDR2 sequences are MDHEN and SYDVKM. CDR3 sequence reads: CASTSGTEVHEQYF. CDR3 nucleotide sequence: TGTGCCAGCACCTCCGGGACAGAAGTACACGAGCAGTACTTC.

Worth noting for this clonotype: Being one base from a much bigger clone, this may be a read error. This is likely a read error, given that the CDR3 carries no conserved phenylalanine or tryptophan at its end. The chain has TRBV14 and TRBJ2-4, with 10 positions matching TRBD1. CDR1 and CDR2 from the germline V gene are SGHDN and FVKESK. V trimming: 4 bases; J trimming: 8 bases; junction bases outside the gene matches: 8. The CDR3 spans 15 residues. The CDR3 loop is CASSRRTGGGDIQYL. CDR3 nucleotide sequence: TGTGCCAGCAGCCGAAGGACAGGGGGAGGTGACATTCAGTACCTC.

The chain joins TRBV7-3 to TRBJ1-6, with 7 bases matching TRBD1. This CDR3 contains 15 residues. Looked up from germline, CDR1 is SGHTA and CDR2 is FQGTGA. The junction had 5 bases not matched to a gene; V was cut back by 1 base and J by 8 bases. CDR3 sequence: CASSLMGTEDSPLHF. The CDR3 DNA reads as TGTGCCAGCAGCTTAATGGGGACAGAAGATTCACCCCTCCACTTT.

This clonotype appeared a few times. The chain recombines TRBV19 with TRBJ1-1; D is perhaps TRBD1 (5 bases). Germline V gene data show CDR1 as LNHDA and CDR2 as SQIVND (reference sequence). This CDR3 contains 13 residues. V dropped 5 bases and J dropped 5 bases, with 12 bases sitting between them. The DNA of the CDR3 is TGTGCCAGTAGTCATCGGGGGGGGACTGAAGCTTTCTTT. Translating it yields CASSHRGGTEAFF.

The CDR3: CASSQRLDREGDRETQYF. CDR3 DNA: TGCGCCAGCAGCCAACGTTTGGACAGGGAGGGTGATCGAGAGACCCAGTACTTC. The chain has TRBV4-1 and TRBJ2-5, with D possibly matching TRBD1 (8 bases). V lost 2 bases and J 4 bases, leaving 23 bases between the germline ends. This CDR3 has 18 amino acids. Germline V gives CDR1 MGHRA, CDR2 YSYEKL.

This clonotype was counted only a few times. V is TRBV27 and J is TRBJ1-5; TRBD1 might be the D (5 bases). The CDR3 consists of 13 residues. The ends were cut back, 5 bases at V and 9 bases at J, with 14 bases in the middle. Germline assignment: CDR1 MNHEY and CDR2 SMNVEV (reference sequence). This chain's CDR3 is CASSLDRIRPQHF. Written as DNA, the CDR3 is TGTGCCAGCAGTCTCGACAGAATCCGGCCCCAGCATTTT.

This clonotype appeared many times. The rearrangement uses TRBV20-1 and TRBJ1-2; D gene uncertain. Germline assignment: CDR1 DFQATT and CDR2 SNEGSKA (reference sequence). The CDR3 contains 10 residues. Deletions cut 4 bases from V and 6 bases from J, with 6 bases between. In DNA, the CDR3 is TGCAGTGCTATATTTGATGGCTACACCTTC. It yields the protein CSAIFDGYTF.

This chain uses TRBV19 with TRBJ2-1; D call uncertain. CDR1 is LNHDA, CDR2 SQIVND, per germline (reference sequence). V was shortened by 7 bases and J by 0 bases, with 10 bases between the two germline ends. The CDR3 runs to 14 residues. As DNA, the CDR3 is TGTGCCAGTACCTCGAGGAGCTCCTACAATGAGCAGTTCTTC. It translates to CASTSRSSYNEQFF.

This clonotype was recorded a few times. The chain links TRBV9 to TRBJ1-5; D is unclear. V was shortened by 4 bases and J by 0 bases, with 11 bases between the two germline ends. This CDR3 has 15 amino acids. Germline CDR1 reads SGDLS; CDR2 reads YYNGEE. The CDR3 DNA reads as TGTGCCAGCAGCCCTTCGGGTTATAGCAATCAGCCCCAGCATTTT. It translates to CASSPSGYSNQPQHF.

V and J are TRBV9 and TRBJ1-2; the match to TRBD1 covers 9 bases. This CDR3 has 15 amino acids. Trimming removed 3 bases from V and 2 bases from J; junction bases left unmatched: 5. Germline CDR1 and CDR2: SGDLS and YYNGEE. CDR3 sequence: CASSEGTGLNYGYTF. Written as DNA, the CDR3 is TGTGCCAGCAGCGAGGGGACAGGGCTAAACTATGGCTACACCTTC.

The chain carries TRBV9 and TRBJ2-2; D is ambiguous. The germline V gene encodes CDR1 SGDLS and CDR2 YYNGEE. V lost 0 bases and J lost 1, with 4 bases in between. The CDR3 is made up of 14 amino acids. CDR3 sequence: CASSVGGNTGELFF. The CDR3 DNA reads TGTGCCAGCAGCGTAGGTGGGAACACCGGGGAGCTGTTTTTT.

Concerning this clonotype: This may come from a read error, since a much larger clone is one base off. V is TRBV7-3 and J is TRBJ2-5; the D gene is possibly TRBD1 (6 bases). Germline CDR1 is SGHTA and CDR2 is FQGTGA. V was clipped by 3 bases and J by 11 bases, with 16 bases between them. This CDR3 is 13 amino acids long. The CDR3 protein is CASSFWQGIEQYF. The CDR3 nucleotides are TGTGCCAGCAGCTTCTGGCAGGGGATTGAGCAGTACTTC.

This clonotype has at least ten counts. V gene TRBV6-5 combines with J gene TRBJ1-2; 7 nucleotides agree with TRBD1. The V gene's germline CDR1 is MNHEY and CDR2 SVGAGI. This CDR3 spans 12 amino acids. V gave up 2 bases and J gave up 8 bases; unmatched junction bases: 2. The CDR3 bases are TGTGCCAGCAGTTACAGGGGGCACGGCTACACCTTC. Encoded protein: CASSYRGHGYTF.

Concerning this clonotype itself: A much more abundant neighbour one base away suggests this may be a read error. The chain is built from TRBV5-6 and TRBJ2-1; D remains unclear. CDR3 size: 15 residues. Germline CDR1 and CDR2: SGHDT and YYEEEE. Here the CDR3 reads CASSFPDGFYNGQFF. The CDR3 nucleotides are TGTGCCAGCAGCTTCCCGGACGGATTTTACAATGGGCAGTTCTTC. Supplemented by reference TRBV5-6 and TRBJ2-1, the full variable domain reads DAGVTQSPTHLIKTRGQQVTLRCSPKSGHDTVSWYQQALGQGPQFIFQYYEEEERQRGNFPDRFSGHQFPNYSSELNVNALLLGDSALYLCASSFPDGFYNGQFFGPGTRLTVL.

This clonotype was counted at least ten times. CDR3 sequence (DNA): TGCGCCAGCAGCTGGGGGCGCTCCGCAGATACGCAGTATTTT. Translated, it gives CASSWGRSADTQYF. This chain joins TRBV5-1 and TRBJ2-3, with D maybe TRBD1 (6 bases). The CDR3 is made up of 14 amino acids. Looked up from germline, CDR1 is SGHRS and CDR2 is YFSETQ. Trimming removed 3 bases from V and 4 bases from J, with 12 bases in between.